The entry that follows covers one T cell receptor beta chain sequence. Its antigen is unidentified. The entry originates in a study of blood T cells in healthy people across ages. Study outcomes and limitations: A roughly linear fall in TCR beta diversity per million T cells was seen with increasing age.

Primed by a sample-barcoded 5' primer and a J-beta primer mix, a second PCR proceeded for about 6 to 11 cycles. One entry per CDR3 protein results from TCRdb running MiXCR on the 5' RACE reads. The table records 1,800,000 or so distinct CDR3 sequences, roughly two fifths of them present only once. The CDR3 has 17 residues. Per germline, CDR1 DFQATT and CDR2 SNEGSKA (reference sequence). V was trimmed by 3 bases and J by 0 bases, leaving 21 bases between them. No fewer than 7 million PBMCs went into each sample. This TCR was sampled from a human donor in good health. The sequenced sample was blood. The chain couples TRBV20-1 to TRBJ2-7, with D maybe TRBD1 (5 bases). CDR3 in DNA: TGCAGTGCTAGCCCCGTAGGGGTCAGGGCCCGCTCCTACGAGCAGTACTTC. As protein: CSASPVGVRARSYEQYF.